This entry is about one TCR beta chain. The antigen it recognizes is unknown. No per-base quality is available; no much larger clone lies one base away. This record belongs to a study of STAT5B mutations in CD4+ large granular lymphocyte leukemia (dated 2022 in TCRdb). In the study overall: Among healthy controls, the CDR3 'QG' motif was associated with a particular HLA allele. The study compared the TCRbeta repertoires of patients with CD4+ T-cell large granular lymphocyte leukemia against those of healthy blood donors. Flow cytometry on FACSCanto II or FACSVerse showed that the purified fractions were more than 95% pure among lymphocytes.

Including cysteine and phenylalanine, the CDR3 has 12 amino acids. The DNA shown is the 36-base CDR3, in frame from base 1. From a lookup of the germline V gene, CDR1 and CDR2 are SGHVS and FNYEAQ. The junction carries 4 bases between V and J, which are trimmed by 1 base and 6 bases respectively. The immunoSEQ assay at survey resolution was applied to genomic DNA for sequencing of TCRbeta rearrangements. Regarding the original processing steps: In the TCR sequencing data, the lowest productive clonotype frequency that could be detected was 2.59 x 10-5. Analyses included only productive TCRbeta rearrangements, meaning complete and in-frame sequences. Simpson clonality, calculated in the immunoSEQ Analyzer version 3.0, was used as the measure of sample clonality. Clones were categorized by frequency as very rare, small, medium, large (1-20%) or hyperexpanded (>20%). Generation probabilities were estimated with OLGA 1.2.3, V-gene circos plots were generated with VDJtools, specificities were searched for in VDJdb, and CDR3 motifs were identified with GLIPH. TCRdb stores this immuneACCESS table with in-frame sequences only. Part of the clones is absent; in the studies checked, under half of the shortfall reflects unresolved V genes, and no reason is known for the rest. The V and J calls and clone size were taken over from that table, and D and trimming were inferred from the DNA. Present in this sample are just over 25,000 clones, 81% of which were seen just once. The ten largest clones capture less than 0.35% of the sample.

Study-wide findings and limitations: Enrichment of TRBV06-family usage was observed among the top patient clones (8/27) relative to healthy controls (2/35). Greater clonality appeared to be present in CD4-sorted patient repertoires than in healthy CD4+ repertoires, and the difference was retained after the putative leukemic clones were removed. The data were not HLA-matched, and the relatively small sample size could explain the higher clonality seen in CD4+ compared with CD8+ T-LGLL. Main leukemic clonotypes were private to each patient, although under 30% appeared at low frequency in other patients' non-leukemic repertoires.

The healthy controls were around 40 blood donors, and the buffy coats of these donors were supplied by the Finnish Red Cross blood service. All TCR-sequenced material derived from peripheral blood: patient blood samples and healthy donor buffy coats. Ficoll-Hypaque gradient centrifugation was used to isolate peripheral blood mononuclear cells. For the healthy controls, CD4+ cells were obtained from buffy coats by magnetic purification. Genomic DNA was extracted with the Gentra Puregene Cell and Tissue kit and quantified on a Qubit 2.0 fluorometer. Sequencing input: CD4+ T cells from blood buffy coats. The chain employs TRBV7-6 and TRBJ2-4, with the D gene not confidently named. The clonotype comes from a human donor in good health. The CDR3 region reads CASSLVANIQYF. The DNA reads TGTGCCAGCAGCTTAGTAGCAAACATTCAGTACTTC. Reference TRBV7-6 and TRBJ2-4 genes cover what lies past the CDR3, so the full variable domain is GAGVSQSPRYKVTKRGQDVALRCDPISGHVSLYWYRQALGQGPEFLTYFNYEAQQDKSGLPNDRFSAERPEGSISTLTIQRTEQRDSAMYRCASSLVANIQYFGAGTRLSVL.